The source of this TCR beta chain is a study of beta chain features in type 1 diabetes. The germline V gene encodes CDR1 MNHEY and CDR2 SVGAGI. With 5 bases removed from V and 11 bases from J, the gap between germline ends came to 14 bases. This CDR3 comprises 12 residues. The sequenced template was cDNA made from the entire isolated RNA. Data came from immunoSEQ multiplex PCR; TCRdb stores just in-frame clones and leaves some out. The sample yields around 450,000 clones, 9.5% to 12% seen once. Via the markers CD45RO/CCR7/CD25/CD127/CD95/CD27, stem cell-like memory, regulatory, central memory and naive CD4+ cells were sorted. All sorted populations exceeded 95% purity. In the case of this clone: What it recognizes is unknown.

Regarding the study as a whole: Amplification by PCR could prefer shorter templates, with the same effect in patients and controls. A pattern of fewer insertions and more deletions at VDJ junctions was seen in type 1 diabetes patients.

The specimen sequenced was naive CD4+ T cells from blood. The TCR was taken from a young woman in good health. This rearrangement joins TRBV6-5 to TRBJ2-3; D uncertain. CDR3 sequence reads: CASSHRTTQQYF. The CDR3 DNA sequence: TGTGCCAGCAGTCACCGGACCACCCAGCAGTATTTT.